This TCR beta chain was identified in a study of blood T cells in healthy people across ages. A J-beta primer mix and a sample-barcoded 5' primer were used in a second PCR of roughly 7 to 12 cycles. TCRdb re-analysed the 5' RACE reads in MiXCR, keeping a single row per CDR3 protein. The sample includes approximately 880,000 distinct CDR3 sequences, roughly 52% of them seen just once. Worth noting for this clonotype: The antigen is not known.

General study findings and limits: CMV infection status of these donors was not known.

Germline loops: CDR1 LGHDT, CDR2 YNNKEL (reference sequence). V lost 1 base, J lost 4 bases, and 20 bases lay in between. The length of the CDR3 is 17 residues. The specimen sequenced was blood. The receptor comes from a man younger than 40 in good health. The chain links TRBV3-1 to TRBJ2-7, with D possibly TRBD2 on 6 matching bases. The CDR3 sequence is CASSQGGDGTLRYEQYF. The CDR3, as DNA: TGTGCCAGCAGCCAAGGCGGGGACGGTACCCTTCGGTACGAGCAGTACTTC.